Listed below are T cell receptor beta chains from one sample, sequenced in a study of shared clonotypes between healthy human individuals. Profiled with immunoSEQ multiplex PCR; TCRdb holds only in-frame clones, not every one. The sample consists of around 1.1 million clones, roughly 80% of them appearing once. Sample: memory CD4+ T cells from PBMCs. The receptors derive from a young man in good health. Some clones in this sample may be carry-over from other donors' samples. The CDR3 runs from the conserved cysteine through the conserved F or W. Clone size is shown for a subset of rows, as once, few, many or a class of expanded clone.

v_call clone_size cdr3_aa
TRBV7-2 NA CASSFEGEGYTF
TRBV28 NA CASSLGKRGGQTAYEQYF
TRBV2 NA CASSERLSPEAFF
TRBV9 NA CASSVDQGDQYF
TRBV6-1 once CASSQIQGTGAFF
TRBV7-3 NA CASSPGQGETQYF
TRBV29-1 NA CSGLGGFQNTEAFF
TRBV28 NA CASSFIRRVNTEAFF
TRBV19 few CASSRTSGRALAKNIQYF
TRBV9 few CASSVVAAGVNEQFF
TRBV29-1 NA CSVEDRGSDIQYF
TRBV28 NA CASRGTDRRSGANVLTF
TRBV7-9 NA CASSLVTYGYTF
TRBV6-5 NA CASSYSPSEYNEQFF
TRBV28 NA CASNIPGGGYEQYF
TRBV7-9 NA CASSSTQGSYGYTF
TRBV5-1 once CASSFGGSGGQETQYF
TRBV5-6 NA CASSSGTTETQYF
TRBV4-1 NA CASSQDMTGGLEAFF
TRBV28 NA CATARGGHSADTIYF
TRBV25-1 NA CASTRTAGAGSGANVLTF
TRBV11-2 NA CASSPLHLTDTQYF
TRBV5-1 NA CASSPRLQETQYF
TRBV5-1 NA CASSLSGGYTF
TRBV27 NA CASSFTPGLSYGYTF
TRBV30 NA CAWTGGLAGGEQYF
TRBV7-2 NA CASSRPGSLFRQHF
TRBV18 few CASSRSGGVLSYEQYF
TRBV27 many CASGSQGAGGYTF
TRBV6-1 few CASNRVSANYGYTF
TRBV5-1 few CASSRAVNTGELFF
TRBV6-5 NA CASSYSGVPGYEQYF
TRBV5-1 NA CASSLAQMGDEQYF
TRBV7-9 many CASSSLAGGTLLNNEQFF
TRBV28 few CASSLPLSPGRYTF
TRBV7-2 NA CASSPDRGRDYEQYF
TRBV18 NA CASSPGLIEKLFF
TRBV5-1 NA CASSFSGPNTGELFF
TRBV6-6 NA CASSPGQADYGYTF
TRBV2 once CASSASRLNSGNTIYF
TRBV10-3 NA CAIRQGSGEQYF
TRBV4-2 once CASSRGLARGSDTQYF
TRBV5-5 NA CASSSLLRMGTEAFF
TRBV10-3 NA CATSLGQGGEKLFF
TRBV7-2 once CASSLMTHPADTQYF
TRBV5-1 NA CASSSDPSGVQFF
TRBV4-2 once CASSQEGGSYNEQFF
TRBV27 NA CASSLSYGAEAFF
TRBV11-2 NA CASSLGLGGYEQYF
TRBV18 NA CASSPNPDSYEQYF
TRBV2 once CASRGQGEWQPQHF